The clone carrying this T cell receptor beta chain was seen more than once but under ten times. Its antigen is still unknown. This sample is part of a study of radiotherapy plus CTLA-4 blockade in lung cancer. Study observations and caveats: With interferon-beta, early dynamics of blood T cell clones were reported to best predict response.

Produced via immunoSEQ multiplex PCR; TCRdb's table is partial and in-frame only. The top ten clones hold 20% to 30% of a sample with tens of thousands of clones, just under 80% of them seen once. The CDR3 totals 13 residues. Trimming removed 6 bases at V and 5 bases at J, with 11 bases between. Germline V gene lookup returns CDR1 LNHDA and CDR2 SQIVND (reference sequence). This sequence was found in a human donor with non-small cell lung cancer that progressed on radiotherapy plus ipilimumab. The V and J genes are TRBV19 and TRBJ1-5; D might be TRBD1 (6 bases). The sequences come from peripheral blood, collected from a patient treated with radiotherapy plus ipilimumab. The CDR3 DNA follows: TGTGCCAGTAGCAACAGGGCTGATCAGCCCCAGCATTTT. Amino acid sequence: CASSNRADQPQHF. The variable domain in full, with the rest retrieved from reference TRBV19 and TRBJ1-5, is DGGITQSPKYLFRKEGQNVTLSCEQNLNHDAMYWYRQDPGQGLRLIYYSQIVNDFQKGDIAEGYSVSREKKESFPLTVTSAQKNPTAFYLCASSNRADQPQHFGDGTRLSIL.